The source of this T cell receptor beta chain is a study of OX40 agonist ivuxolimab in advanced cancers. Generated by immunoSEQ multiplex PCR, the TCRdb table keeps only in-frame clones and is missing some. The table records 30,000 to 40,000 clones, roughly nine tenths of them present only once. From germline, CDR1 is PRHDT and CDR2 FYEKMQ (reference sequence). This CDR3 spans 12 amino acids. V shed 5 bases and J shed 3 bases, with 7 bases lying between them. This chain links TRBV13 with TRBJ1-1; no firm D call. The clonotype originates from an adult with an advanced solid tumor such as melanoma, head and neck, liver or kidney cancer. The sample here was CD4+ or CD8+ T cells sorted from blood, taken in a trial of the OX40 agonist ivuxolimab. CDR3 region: CASSLQYTEAFF. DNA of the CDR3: TGTGCCAGCAGCCTGCAGTACACTGAAGCTTTCTTT.